These 9 T cell receptor beta chains were all obtained from the same sample, sequenced in a study of blood T cell repertoires in COVID-19. Method: immunoSEQ multiplex PCR; TCRdb's copy keeps in-frame clones and lacks some. The sample lists about 400,000 clones; 89% were seen once. Sequenced material: peripheral blood. The source of these receptors is a man between 35 and 55 years old with acute or convalescent COVID-19.

Regarding this clone: The same CDR3 also results from other DNA sequences found in this sample. The chain employs TRBV29-1 and TRBJ2-1; 8 nucleotides match TRBD1. Germline CDR1 and CDR2: SQVTM and ANQGSEA. The CDR3 length is 15 residues. V was clipped by 0 bases and J by 7 bases; unmatched bases: 8. CDR3 in DNA: TGCAGCGTTGAAGAGACCCAGGGGGCAAGAAATGAGCAGTTCTTC. This encodes CSVEETQGARNEQFF.

This chain links TRBV29-1 with TRBJ2-7; perhaps TRBD1 as D (6 bases). CDR1 is SQVTM and CDR2 is ANQGSEA in the germline V gene. This CDR3 region has 12 residues. Deletions cut 5 bases from V and 6 bases from J, with 14 bases between. Written as DNA, the CDR3 is TGCAGCGTTTATACAGGGTTCCTCGAGCAGTACTTC. Translated: CSVYTGFLEQYF.

CDR3 loop: CASRGTGSYEQYF. DNA of the CDR3: TGTGCCAGCAGGGGGACAGGGTCCTACGAGCAGTACTTC. The gene calls are TRBV6-1 and TRBJ2-7; 9 nucleotides agree with TRBD1. Germline trimming cut 6 bases from V and 1 base from J; bases unmatched to any gene: 1. Germline CDR1 reads MNHNS; CDR2 reads SASEGT. This CDR3 contains 13 residues.

The chain couples TRBV9 to TRBJ2-5; tentatively, D is TRBD2 (7 bases). This CDR3 has 13 residues. With 4 bases removed from V and 5 bases from J, the gap between germline ends came to 12 bases. Per the germline V gene, CDR1 is SGDLS and CDR2 is YYNGEE. CDR3 loop: CASSPGGQETQYF. In DNA form, the CDR3 reads TGTGCCAGCAGCCCCGGGGGGCAGGAGACCCAGTACTTC.

This rearrangement joins TRBV19 to TRBJ2-5, with a weak D call TRBD1 (6 bases). The germline CDR1 and CDR2 sequences are LNHDA and SQIVND (reference sequence). The CDR3 consists of 15 residues. Trimming pared 0 bases from V and 4 bases from J, leaving 12 bases between. The CDR3: CASSIDRGVGETQYF. CDR3 coding DNA: TGTGCCAGTAGTATAGACAGGGGAGTAGGAGAGACCCAGTACTTC.

V is TRBV18 and J is TRBJ2-7; TRBD1 is a possible D gene (6 bases). Looked up from germline, CDR1 is KGHSH and CDR2 is LQKENI. Deletions cut 2 bases from V and 2 bases from J, with 16 bases between. CDR3 length: 16 amino acids. This CDR3 is CASSPAPGVVPYEQYF. The CDR3 coding sequence is TGTGCCAGCTCACCAGCCCCAGGGGTTGTCCCCTACGAGCAGTACTTC.

The sample holds a few counts of this clone. This chain links TRBV7-3 with TRBJ2-1; D is ambiguous. V shed 2 bases and J shed 4 bases, with 12 bases lying between them. Germline CDR1 and CDR2: SGHTA and FQGTGA. CDR3 length: 15 amino acids. The CDR3 DNA follows: TGTGCCAGCAGCTTATTTAGTTTCGGTTACAATGAGCAGTTCTTC. Its protein product is CASSLFSFGYNEQFF. The full variable domain, in which reference TRBV7-3 and TRBJ2-1 provide the parts outside the CDR3, is GAGVSQTPSNKVTEKGKYVELRCDPISGHTALYWYRQSLGQGPEFLIYFQGTGAADDSGLPNDRFFAVRPEGSVSTLKIQRTERGDSAVYLCASSLFSFGYNEQFFGPGTRLTVL.

The chain has TRBV5-6 and TRBJ2-4; 8 bases match TRBD2. Germline CDR1 is SGHDT and CDR2 is YYEEEE. The V gene end was trimmed by 0 bases and the J gene end by 6 bases; junction bases not matched to a gene: 5. The CDR3 spans 15 residues. CDR3: CASSLAGGVGNIQYF. CDR3 DNA: TGTGCCAGCAGCTTGGCGGGAGGGGTGGGAAACATTCAGTACTTC. Using reference TRBV5-6 and TRBJ2-4 for the parts outside the CDR3, the full variable domain is DAGVTQSPTHLIKTRGQQVTLRCSPKSGHDTVSWYQQALGQGPQFIFQYYEEEERQRGNFPDRFSGHQFPNYSSELNVNALLLGDSALYLCASSLAGGVGNIQYFGAGTRLSVL.

The CDR3 nucleotides are TGTGCCAGCAGCCCCAGGGGGCACGGCTACACCTTC. As protein: CASSPRGHGYTF. This chain joins TRBV12-3 or TRBV12-4 and TRBJ1-2, with 8 bases lining up with TRBD1. V gave up 6 bases and J gave up 8 bases; unmatched junction bases: 5. This CDR3 has 12 residues.